The source of this TCR beta chain is a study of CXCR3-negative and CXCR3-positive naive CD8 T cells. Study-wide findings and caveats: Fresh PBMCs were used in most assays, and CXCR3 expression partially decreased after cryopreservation. Naive CXCR3-positive cells had TRB CDR3s more hydrophobic than those of CXCR3-negative naive cells.

In regard to this clonotype: Its antigen remains unidentified.

This CDR3 spans 16 amino acids. Germline loops: CDR1 MDHEN, CDR2 SYDVKM. UMI-labeled 5' RACE yielded the TRB cDNA libraries. TCRdb re-called the 5' RACE reads; one entry per CDR3 protein, DNA not given. The sample table includes around 140,000 distinct CDR3 sequences. Naive CD8+ T cells showed CD45RO-CCR7+CD27+CD95-. Sequencing was performed on naive CXCR3+ CD8+ T cells from blood. Documented subset: CD45RO-CCR7+CD27+CD95- naive CD8+ T cells expressing CXCR3 (TNR3+). The genes are TRBV28 and TRBJ2-7; the TRBD2 assignment by TCRdb is unverifiable without DNA. The sequence came from a human donor in good health. Some clones in this sample may be carry-over from other donors' samples. Here the CDR3 reads CAGSPLTVAGAYEQYF.